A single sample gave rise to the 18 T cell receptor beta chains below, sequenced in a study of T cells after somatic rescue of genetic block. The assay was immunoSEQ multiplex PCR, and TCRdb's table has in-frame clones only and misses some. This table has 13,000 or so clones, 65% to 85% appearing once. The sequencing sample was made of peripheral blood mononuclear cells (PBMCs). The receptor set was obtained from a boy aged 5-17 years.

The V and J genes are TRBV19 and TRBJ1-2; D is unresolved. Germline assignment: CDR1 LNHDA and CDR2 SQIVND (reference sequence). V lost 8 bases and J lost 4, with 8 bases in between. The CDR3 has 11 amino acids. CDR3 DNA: TGTGCCAGTGAAACTCCCTATGGCTACACCTTC. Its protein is CASETPYGYTF.

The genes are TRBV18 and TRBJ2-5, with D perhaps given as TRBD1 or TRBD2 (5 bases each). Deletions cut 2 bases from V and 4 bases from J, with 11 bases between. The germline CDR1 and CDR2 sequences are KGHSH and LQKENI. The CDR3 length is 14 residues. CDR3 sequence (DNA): TGTGCCAGCTCACCAACGAGGGGCGGAGAGACCCAGTACTTC. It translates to CASSPTRGGETQYF.

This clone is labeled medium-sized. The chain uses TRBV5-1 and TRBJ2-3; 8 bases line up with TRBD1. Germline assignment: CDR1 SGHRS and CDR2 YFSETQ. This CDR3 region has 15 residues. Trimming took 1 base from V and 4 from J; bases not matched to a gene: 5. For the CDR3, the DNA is TGCGCCAGCAGCTTGTCGGCAGGGGGCGCAGATACGCAGTATTTT. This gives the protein CASSLSAGGADTQYF.

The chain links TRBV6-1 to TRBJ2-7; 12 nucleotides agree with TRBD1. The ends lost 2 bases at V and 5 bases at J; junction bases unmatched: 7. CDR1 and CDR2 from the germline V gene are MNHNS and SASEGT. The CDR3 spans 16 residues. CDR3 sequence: CASSELSGQGANEQYF. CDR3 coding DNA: TGTGCCAGCAGTGAACTTTCGGGACAGGGGGCCAACGAGCAGTACTTC.

CDR3 in amino acids: CASLPGGGTEAFF. The CDR3 nucleotides read TGTGCCAGCCTACCAGGGGGCGGCACTGAAGCTTTCTTT. The chain joins TRBV28 to TRBJ1-1, with 8 bases identical to TRBD1. The CDR3 runs to 13 residues. In germline, CDR1 is MDHEN, CDR2 SYDVKM. Trimming took 8 bases from V and 4 from J; bases not matched to a gene: 6.

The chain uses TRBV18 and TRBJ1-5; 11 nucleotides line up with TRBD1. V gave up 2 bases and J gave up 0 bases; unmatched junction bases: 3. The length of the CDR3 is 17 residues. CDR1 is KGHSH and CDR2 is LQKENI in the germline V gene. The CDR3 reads CASSPGTGGNSNQPQHF. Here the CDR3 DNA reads TGTGCCAGCTCACCAGGGACAGGGGGGAATAGCAATCAGCCCCAGCATTTT.

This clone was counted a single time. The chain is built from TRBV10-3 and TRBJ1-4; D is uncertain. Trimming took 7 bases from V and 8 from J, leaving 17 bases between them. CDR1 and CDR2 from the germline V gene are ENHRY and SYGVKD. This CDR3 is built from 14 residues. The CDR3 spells CAITQDPGTEKLFF. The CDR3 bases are TGTGCCATCACCCAAGATCCTGGAACCGAAAAACTGTTTTTT.

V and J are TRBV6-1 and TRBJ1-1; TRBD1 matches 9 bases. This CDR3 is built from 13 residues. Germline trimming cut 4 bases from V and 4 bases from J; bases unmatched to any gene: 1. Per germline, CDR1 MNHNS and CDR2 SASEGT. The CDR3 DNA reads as TGTGCCAGCAGTGGACAGGGGGTCACTGAAGCTTTCTTT. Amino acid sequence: CASSGQGVTEAFF.

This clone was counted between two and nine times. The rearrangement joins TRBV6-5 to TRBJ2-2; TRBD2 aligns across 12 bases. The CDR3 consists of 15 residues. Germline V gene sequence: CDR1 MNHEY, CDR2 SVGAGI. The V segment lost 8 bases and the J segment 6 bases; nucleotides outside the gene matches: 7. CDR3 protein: CASRELAGGAGELFF. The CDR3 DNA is TGTGCCAGCCGGGAGCTAGCGGGAGGGGCCGGGGAGCTGTTTTTT.

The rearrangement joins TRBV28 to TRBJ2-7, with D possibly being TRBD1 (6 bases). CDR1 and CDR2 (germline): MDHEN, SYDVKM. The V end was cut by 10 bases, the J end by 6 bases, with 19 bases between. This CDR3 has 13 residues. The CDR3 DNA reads TGTGCCACCGCACAGGGTTGGGCTCGCGAGCAGTACTTC. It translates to CATAQGWAREQYF.

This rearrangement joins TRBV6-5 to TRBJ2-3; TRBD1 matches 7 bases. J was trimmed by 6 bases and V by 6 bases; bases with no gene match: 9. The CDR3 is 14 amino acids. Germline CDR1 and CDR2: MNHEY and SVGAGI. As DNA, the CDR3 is TGTGCCAGCAGCTTTTCCGGGACAGTTGATACGCAGTATTTT. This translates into CASSFSGTVDTQYF.

CDR3 protein: CASSLSGYNEQFF. The CDR3 bases are TGTGCCAGCAGCTTGTCGGGTTACAATGAGCAGTTCTTC. The chain has TRBV11-3 and TRBJ2-1, with D unresolved. CDR3 length: 13 amino acids. Germline loops: CDR1 SGHNT, CDR2 YENEEA. V lost 3 bases and J lost 4, with 7 bases in between. The entire variable domain, with the rest obtained from reference TRBV11-3 and TRBJ2-1, is as follows: EAGVVQSPRYKIIEKKQPVAFWCNPISGHNTLYWYLQNLGQGPELLIRYENEEAVDDSQLPKDRFSAERLKGVDSTLKIQPAELGDSAVYLCASSLSGYNEQFFGPGTRLTVL.

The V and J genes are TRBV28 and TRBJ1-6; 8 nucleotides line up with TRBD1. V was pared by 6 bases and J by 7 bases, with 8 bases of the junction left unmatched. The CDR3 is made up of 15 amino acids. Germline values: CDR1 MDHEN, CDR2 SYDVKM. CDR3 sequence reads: CASSPLDRGNSPLHF. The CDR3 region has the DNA TGTGCCAGCAGCCCCCTCGACAGGGGAAATTCACCCCTCCACTTT.

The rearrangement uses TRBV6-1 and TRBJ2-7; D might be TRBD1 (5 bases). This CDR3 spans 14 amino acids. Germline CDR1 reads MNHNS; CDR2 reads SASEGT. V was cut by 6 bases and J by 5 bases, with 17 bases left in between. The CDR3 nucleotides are TGTGCCAGCAGCCCCCAGGGTAGTATAAACGAGCAGTACTTC. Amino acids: CASSPQGSINEQYF.

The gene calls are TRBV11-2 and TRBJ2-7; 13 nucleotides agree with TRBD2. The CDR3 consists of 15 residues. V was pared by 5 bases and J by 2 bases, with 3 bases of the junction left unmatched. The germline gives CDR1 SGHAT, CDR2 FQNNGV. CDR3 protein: CASSPGLAGAYEQYF. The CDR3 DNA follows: TGTGCCAGCAGCCCCGGACTAGCGGGAGCCTACGAGCAGTACTTC.

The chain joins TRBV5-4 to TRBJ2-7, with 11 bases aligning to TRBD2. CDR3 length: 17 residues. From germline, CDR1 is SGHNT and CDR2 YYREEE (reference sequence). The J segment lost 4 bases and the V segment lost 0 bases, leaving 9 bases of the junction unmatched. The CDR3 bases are TGTGCCAGCAGCTTGGGGCTAGCGGGAGGTGGAAGGTACGAGCAGTACTTC. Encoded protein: CASSLGLAGGGRYEQYF.

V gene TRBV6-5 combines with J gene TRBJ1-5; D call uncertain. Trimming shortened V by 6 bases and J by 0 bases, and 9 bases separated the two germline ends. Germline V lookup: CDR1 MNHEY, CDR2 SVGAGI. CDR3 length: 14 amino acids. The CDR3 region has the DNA TGTGCCAGCAGGAGACGTTATAGCAATCAGCCCCAGCATTTT. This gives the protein CASRRRYSNQPQHF.

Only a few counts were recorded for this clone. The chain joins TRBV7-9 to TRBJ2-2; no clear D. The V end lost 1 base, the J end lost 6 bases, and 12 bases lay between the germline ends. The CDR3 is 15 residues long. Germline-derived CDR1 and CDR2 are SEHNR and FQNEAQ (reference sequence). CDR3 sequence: CASSLVAVFSGELFF. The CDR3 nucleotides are TGTGCCAGCAGCTTAGTGGCAGTCTTCTCCGGGGAGCTGTTTTTT. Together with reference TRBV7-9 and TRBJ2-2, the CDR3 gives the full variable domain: DTGVSQNPRHKITKRGQNVTFRCDPISEHNRLYWYRQTLGQGPEFLTYFQNEAQLEKSRLLSDRFSAERPKGSFSTLEIQRTEQGDSAMYLCASSLVAVFSGELFFGEGSRLTVL.